Given below is one T cell receptor beta chain in context. Its antigen is not identified. These data belong to a study of T cell responses to AZD1222 COVID-19 vaccine. Notes on the study in general: Every sample of the repertoires postdated the peak T cell response. The study reported that nearly half of spike-specific TCRs target unmutated variant regions. Spike regions recognized by vaccine-associated CD4 TCRs spanned the protein, led by 160-218 and 743-854. Increases in Spike-specific TCR breadth and depth were seen after two AZD1222 doses.

The V and J ends lost 1 base and 1 base respectively, with 7 bases between them. The germline CDR1 and CDR2 sequences are SGHRS and YFSETQ. CDR3 size: 14 residues. Sequenced by immunoSEQ multiplex PCR; TCRdb stores in-frame clones only, minus some. The sample contains approximately 79,000 clones, around four fifths of which appear only once. The specimen was peripheral blood, collected 28 days after the second AZD1222 dose. This clonotype was sampled from an adult who received the AZD1222 COVID-19 vaccine. The genes are TRBV5-1 and TRBJ2-3, with D unclear. CDR3 in amino acids: CASSLTQGTDTQYF. DNA of the CDR3: TGCGCCAGCAGCTTGACGCAGGGCACAGATACGCAGTATTTT.